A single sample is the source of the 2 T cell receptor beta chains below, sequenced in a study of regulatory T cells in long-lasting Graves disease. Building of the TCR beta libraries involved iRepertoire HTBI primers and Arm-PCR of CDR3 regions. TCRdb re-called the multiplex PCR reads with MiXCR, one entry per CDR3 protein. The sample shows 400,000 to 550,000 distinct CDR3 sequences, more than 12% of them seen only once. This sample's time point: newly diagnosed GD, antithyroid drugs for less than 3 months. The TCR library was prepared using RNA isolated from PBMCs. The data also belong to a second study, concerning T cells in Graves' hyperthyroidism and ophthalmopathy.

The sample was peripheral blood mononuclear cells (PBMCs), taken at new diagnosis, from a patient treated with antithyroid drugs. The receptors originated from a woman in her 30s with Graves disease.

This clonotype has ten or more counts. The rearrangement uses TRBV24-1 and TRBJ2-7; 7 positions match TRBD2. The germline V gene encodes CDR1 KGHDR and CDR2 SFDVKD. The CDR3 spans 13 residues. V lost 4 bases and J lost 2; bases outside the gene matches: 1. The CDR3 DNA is TGTGCCACCAGTGAGGCGGGAGCCTACGAGCAGTACTTC. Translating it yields CATSEAGAYEQYF.

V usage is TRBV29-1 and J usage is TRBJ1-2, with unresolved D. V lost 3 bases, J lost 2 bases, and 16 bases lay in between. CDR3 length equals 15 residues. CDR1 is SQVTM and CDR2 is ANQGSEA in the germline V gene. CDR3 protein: CSVDFDFRANYGYTF. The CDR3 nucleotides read TGCAGCGTTGACTTCGACTTTAGGGCGAACTATGGCTACACCTTC.